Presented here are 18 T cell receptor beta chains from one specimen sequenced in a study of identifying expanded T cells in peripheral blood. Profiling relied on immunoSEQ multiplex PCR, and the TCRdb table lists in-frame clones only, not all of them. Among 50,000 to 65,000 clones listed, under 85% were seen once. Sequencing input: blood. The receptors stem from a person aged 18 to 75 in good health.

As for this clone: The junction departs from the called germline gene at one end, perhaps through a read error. The CDR3 nucleotides read TGTGCCAGCAGCCTAGCGGGGGTGCAGTTCTTC. Translating it yields CASSLAGVQFF. The rearrangement uses TRBV7-2 and TRBJ2-1; TRBD2 matches 10 bases. The CDR3 sequence is 11 residues long. Germline CDR1 reads SGHTA; CDR2 reads FQGNSA.

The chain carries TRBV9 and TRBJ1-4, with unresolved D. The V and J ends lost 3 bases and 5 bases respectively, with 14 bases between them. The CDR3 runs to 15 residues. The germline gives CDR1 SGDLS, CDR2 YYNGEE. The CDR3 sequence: CASSGEGLRNEKLFF. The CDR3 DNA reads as TGTGCCAGCAGCGGTGAGGGCCTAAGGAATGAAAAACTGTTTTTT.

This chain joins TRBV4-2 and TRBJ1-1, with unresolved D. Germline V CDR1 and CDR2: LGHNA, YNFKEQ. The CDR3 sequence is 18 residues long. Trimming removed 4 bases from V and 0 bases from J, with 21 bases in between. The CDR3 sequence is CASSPPPVGPSMNTEAFF. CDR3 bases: TGTGCCAGCAGCCCCCCGCCCGTAGGCCCTTCGATGAACACTGAAGCTTTCTTT.

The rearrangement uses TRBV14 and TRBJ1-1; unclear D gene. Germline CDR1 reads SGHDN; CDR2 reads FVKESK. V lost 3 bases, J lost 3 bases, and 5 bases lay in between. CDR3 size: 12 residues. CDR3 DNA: TGTGCCAGCAGCCAGGGCGACACTGAAGCTTTCTTT. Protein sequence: CASSQGDTEAFF.

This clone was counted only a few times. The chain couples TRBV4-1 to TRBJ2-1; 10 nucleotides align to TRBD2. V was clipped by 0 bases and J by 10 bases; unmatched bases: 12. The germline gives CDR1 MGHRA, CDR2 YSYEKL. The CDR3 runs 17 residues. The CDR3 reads CASSQEVSSGRRGEQFF. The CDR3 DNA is TGCGCCAGCAGCCAAGAGGTGTCTAGCGGGAGACGGGGAGAGCAGTTCTTC.

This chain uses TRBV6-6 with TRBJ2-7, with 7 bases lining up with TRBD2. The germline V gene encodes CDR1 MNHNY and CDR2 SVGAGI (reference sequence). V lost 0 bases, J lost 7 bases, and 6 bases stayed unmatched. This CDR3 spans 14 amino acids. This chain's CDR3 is CASSYSLGRGEQYF. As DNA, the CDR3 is TGTGCCAGCAGTTACTCTTTGGGGAGGGGAGAGCAGTACTTC.

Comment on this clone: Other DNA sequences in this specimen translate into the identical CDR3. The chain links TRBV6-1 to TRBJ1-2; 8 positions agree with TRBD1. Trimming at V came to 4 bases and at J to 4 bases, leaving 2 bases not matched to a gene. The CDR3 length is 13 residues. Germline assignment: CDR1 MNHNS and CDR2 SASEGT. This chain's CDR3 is CASSGTGRYGYTF. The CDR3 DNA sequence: TGTGCCAGCAGTGGGACAGGGCGCTATGGCTACACCTTC.

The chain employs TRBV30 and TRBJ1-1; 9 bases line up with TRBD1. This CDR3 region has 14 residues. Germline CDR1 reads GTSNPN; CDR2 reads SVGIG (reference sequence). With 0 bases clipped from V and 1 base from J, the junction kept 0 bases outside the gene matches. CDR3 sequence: CAWSVGQGNTEAFF. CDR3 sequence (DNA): TGTGCCTGGAGTGTGGGACAGGGGAACACTGAAGCTTTCTTT.

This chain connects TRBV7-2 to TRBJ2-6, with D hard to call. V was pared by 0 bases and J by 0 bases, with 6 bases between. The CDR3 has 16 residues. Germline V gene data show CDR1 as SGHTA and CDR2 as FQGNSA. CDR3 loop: CASSLARSSGANVLTF. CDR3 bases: TGTGCCAGCAGCTTAGCGCGGAGCTCTGGGGCCAACGTCCTGACTTTC.

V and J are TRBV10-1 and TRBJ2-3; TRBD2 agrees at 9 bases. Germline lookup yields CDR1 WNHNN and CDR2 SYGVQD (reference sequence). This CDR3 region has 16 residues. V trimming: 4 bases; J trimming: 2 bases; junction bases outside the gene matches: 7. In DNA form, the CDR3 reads TGCGCCAGCAGTGTAGGTTCTAGCGGGAACACAGATACGCAGTATTTT. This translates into CASSVGSSGNTDTQYF.

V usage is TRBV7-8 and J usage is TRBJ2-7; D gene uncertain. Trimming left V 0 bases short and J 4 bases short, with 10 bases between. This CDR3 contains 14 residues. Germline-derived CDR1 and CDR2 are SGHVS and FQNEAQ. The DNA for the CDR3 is TGTGCCAGCAGCTTAGCGGACGAGCAGTACGAGCAGTACTTC. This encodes CASSLADEQYEQYF.

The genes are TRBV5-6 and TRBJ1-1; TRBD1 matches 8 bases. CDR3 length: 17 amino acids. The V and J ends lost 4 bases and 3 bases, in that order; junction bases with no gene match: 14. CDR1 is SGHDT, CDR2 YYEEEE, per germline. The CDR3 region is CASSGGQAPKRDTEAFF. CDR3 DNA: TGTGCCAGCAGCGGGGGACAGGCCCCGAAGAGGGACACTGAAGCTTTCTTT. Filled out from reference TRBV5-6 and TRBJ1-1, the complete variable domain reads DAGVTQSPTHLIKTRGQQVTLRCSPKSGHDTVSWYQQALGQGPQFIFQYYEEEERQRGNFPDRFSGHQFPNYSSELNVNALLLGDSALYLCASSGGQAPKRDTEAFFGQGTRLTVV.

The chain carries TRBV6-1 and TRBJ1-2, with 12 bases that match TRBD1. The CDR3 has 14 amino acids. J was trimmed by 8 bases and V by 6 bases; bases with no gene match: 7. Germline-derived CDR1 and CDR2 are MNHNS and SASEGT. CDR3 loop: CASSPRDRGRGYTF. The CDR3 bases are TGTGCCAGCAGCCCTCGGGACAGGGGGCGAGGCTACACCTTC.

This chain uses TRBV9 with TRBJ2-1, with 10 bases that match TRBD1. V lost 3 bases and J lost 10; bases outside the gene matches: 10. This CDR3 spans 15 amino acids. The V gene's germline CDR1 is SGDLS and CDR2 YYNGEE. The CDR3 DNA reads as TGTGCCAGCAGCGCCGGGGGACAGGGGTTTGGGGAGCAGTTCTTC. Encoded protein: CASSAGGQGFGEQFF.

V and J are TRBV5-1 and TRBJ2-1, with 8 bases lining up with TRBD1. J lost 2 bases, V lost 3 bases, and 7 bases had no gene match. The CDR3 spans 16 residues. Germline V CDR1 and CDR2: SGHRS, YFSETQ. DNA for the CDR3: TGCGCCAGCAGCTCCGGACAGGGCCTAACCTACAATGAGCAGTTCTTC. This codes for CASSSGQGLTYNEQFF.

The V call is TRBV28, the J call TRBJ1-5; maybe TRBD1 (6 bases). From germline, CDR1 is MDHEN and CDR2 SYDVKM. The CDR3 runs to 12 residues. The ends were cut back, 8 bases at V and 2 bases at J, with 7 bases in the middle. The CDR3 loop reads CASEGGNQPQHF. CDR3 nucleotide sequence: TGTGCCAGCGAGGGGGGCAATCAGCCCCAGCATTTT. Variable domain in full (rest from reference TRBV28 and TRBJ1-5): DVKVTQSSRYLVKRTGEKVFLECVQDMDHENMFWYRQDPGLGLRLIYFSYDVKMKEKGDIPEGYSVSREKKERFSLILESASTNQTSMYLCASEGGNQPQHFGDGTRLSIL.

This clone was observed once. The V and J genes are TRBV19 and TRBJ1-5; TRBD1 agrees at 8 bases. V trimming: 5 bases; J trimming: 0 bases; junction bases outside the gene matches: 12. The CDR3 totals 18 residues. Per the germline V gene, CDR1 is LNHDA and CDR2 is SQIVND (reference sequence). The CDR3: CASSQGAGSIISNQPQHF. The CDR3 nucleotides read TGTGCCAGTAGTCAGGGGGCAGGTTCGATAATTAGCAATCAGCCCCAGCATTTT.

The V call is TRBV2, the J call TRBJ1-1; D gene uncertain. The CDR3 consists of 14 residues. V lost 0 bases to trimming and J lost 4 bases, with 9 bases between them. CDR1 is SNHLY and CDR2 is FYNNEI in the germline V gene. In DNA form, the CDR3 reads TGTGCCAGCAGTGAAGCACCGATTAGCACTGAAGCTTTCTTT. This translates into CASSEAPISTEAFF.